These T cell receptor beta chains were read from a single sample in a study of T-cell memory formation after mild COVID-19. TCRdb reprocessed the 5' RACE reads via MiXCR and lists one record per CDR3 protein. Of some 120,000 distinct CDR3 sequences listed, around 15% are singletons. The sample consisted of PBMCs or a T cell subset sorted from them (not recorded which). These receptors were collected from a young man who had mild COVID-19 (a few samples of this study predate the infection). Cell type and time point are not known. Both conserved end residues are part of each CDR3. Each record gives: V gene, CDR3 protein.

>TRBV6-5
CASSNRVGNTEAFF
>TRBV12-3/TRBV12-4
CASSLRGSSYNEQFF
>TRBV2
CASSFGALEAFF
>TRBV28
CASREMNTEAFF
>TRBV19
CASSIRQGAVEQYF
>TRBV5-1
CASSLAGPSYEQYF
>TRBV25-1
CASSQRGANGYTF
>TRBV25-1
CASSDYRGTEAFF
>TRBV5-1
CASSRDRGSIEQYF
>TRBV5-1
CASNWGQGSTDTQYF
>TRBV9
CASSVGGQQETQYF
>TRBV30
CAWRTQGTGELFF
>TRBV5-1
CASSFSRQNIQYF
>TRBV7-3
CASRDTGAGELFF
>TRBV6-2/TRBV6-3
CASSFGLAAYMETQYF
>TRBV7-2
CASSSTTDTQYF